This TCR beta chain was found in a study of shared clonotypes between healthy human individuals. Broader study findings: Shared across several donors were around 5% of the naive CD4 clonotypes.

V lost 0 bases and J 0 bases, leaving 14 bases between the germline ends. The CDR3 contains 17 residues. From germline, CDR1 is SGHDN and CDR2 FVKESK. Naive-designated CD8 cells lacked CD45RO, were positively enriched for CCR7, and omitted terminally differentiated effector memory CD45RA+ cells. Comments on this clone: Its antigen is unidentified.

Clones were sequenced by immunoSEQ multiplex PCR, and TCRdb holds only the in-frame ones, with some missing. The sample gives some 2,000,000 clones, roughly 94% of which show up once; roughly 1% is in the top ten. Sequencing input: naive CD8+ T cells sorted from blood. This sequence joins TRBV14 and TRBJ1-1; D gene ambiguous. The receptor comes from a man aged 18 to 35 in good health. The chain's CDR3 is CASSQDGRSPMNTEAFF. Here the CDR3 DNA reads TGTGCCAGCAGCCAAGATGGACGGAGCCCTATGAACACTGAAGCTTTCTTT.